This record looks at one T cell receptor (beta chain) sequence and its context. This entry comes from a study of technical replicates of blood from several donors. This table comes from immunoSEQ multiplex PCR, and its TCRdb copy is limited to in-frame clones, with some not included. The sample records approximately 76,000 clones, around 90% being singletons. The ends were cut back, 8 bases at V and 4 bases at J, with 12 bases in the middle. In germline, CDR1 is MNHEY, CDR2 SMNVEV (reference sequence). The CDR3 totals 13 residues. The rearrangement uses TRBV27 and TRBJ1-5; possible D gene TRBD1, 5 bases. This TCR derives from a human donor in good health. Sequenced material: T cells isolated from PBMCs. The CDR3 here is CASAPGGNQPQHF. The CDR3 nucleotides read TGTGCCAGCGCCCCGGGGGGGAATCAGCCCCAGCATTTT.